This entry describes one T cell receptor (beta chain). The CDR3 has 13 amino acids. V lost 6 bases, J lost 2 bases, and 11 bases lay in between. Germline V gives CDR1 MNHEY, CDR2 SVGAGI. These data originate in a study of blood T cell repertoires in COVID-19. Study information: Acute and convalescent COVID-19 specimens originated in the United States, Italy and Spain. The cDNA or gDNA used as material had been derived from T cells, B-cell-depleted T cells, or PBMCs.

Original handling: How many nucleated cells were present was estimated from reference gene primer amplification. Generated by immunoSEQ multiplex PCR, the TCRdb table keeps only in-frame clones and is missing some. V and J calls plus clone size are reproduced from that table; the DNA served to infer D and trimming. The sample holds more than 65,000 clones, approximately 82% seen once. This clonotype was obtained from a woman aged 45 to 65 with acute or convalescent COVID-19. The specimen was peripheral blood. The rearrangement links TRBV6-5 to TRBJ2-7; the D gene is possibly TRBD1 (5 bases). CDR3 nucleotides: TGTGCCAGCAGAGAGACAGCCCCCTACGAGCAGTACTTC. This codes for CASRETAPYEQYF.